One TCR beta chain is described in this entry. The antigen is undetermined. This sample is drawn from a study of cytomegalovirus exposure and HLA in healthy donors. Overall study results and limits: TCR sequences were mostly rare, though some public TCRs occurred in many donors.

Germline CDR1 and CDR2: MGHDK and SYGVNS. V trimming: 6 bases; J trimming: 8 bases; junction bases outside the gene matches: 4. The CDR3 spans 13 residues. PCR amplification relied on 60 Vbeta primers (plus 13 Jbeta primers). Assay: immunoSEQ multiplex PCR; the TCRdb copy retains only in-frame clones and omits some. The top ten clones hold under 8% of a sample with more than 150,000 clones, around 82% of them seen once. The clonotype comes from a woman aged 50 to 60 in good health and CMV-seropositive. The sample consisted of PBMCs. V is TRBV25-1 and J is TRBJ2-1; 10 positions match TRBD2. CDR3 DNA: TGTGCCAGCAGAAGCGGGGGGGCCCATGAGCAGTTCTTC. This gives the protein CASRSGGAHEQFF.